This paragraph reports one T cell receptor (beta chain). Antigen specificity is unknown. This entry belongs to a study of T cells after yellow fever vaccination. The V gene lost 8 bases and the J gene lost 2 bases, with 17 bases spanning the gap. Germline lookup yields CDR1 SNHLY and CDR2 FYNNEI. The CDR3 is 15 amino acids. Conversion of TCR transcripts into cDNA relied on 5'RACE template switching, which added a universal primer site and UMIs. Via MiXCR, TCRdb re-called the 5' RACE reads, giving one row per CDR3 protein. The profile shows under 250,000 distinct CDR3 sequences, 3% to 3.5% of them singletons. Study-level results: There was a possibility that FACS-sorted repertoires contained abundant clonotypes contaminating from the bulk population. It was the secondary response that reached its peak faster, day 5 versus 15, but it was weaker.

This sequence originates from a man between 18 and 35 years old who received the YFV17D yellow fever vaccine. The chain recombines TRBV2 with TRBJ2-3, with D perhaps being TRBD1 or TRBD2 (6 bases each). The sample here was CD4+ T cells sorted from PBMCs, taken 10 days after the yellow fever booster vaccination. In nucleotides, the CDR3 is TGTGCCAGCGAATGGAGGGGGGCATACACAGATACGCAGTATTTT. Protein sequence: CASEWRGAYTDTQYF. Variable domain in full (rest from reference TRBV2 and TRBJ2-3): EPEVTQTPSHQVTQMGQEVILRCVPISNHLYFYWYRQILGQKVEFLVSFYNNEISEKSEIFDDQFSVERPDGSNFTLKIRSTKLEDSAMYFCASEWRGAYTDTQYFGPGTRLTVL.